This T cell receptor beta chain comes out of a study of PD-L1 blockade in urothelial cancer. Study-wide context: Blood was evaluated 3 weeks (second dose) and 6 weeks after therapy began. Blood yielded a median of around 150,000 T cells per sample.

Only in-frame clones appear in the TCRdb table, and some are missing; sequencing was by immunoSEQ multiplex PCR. This table holds some 40,000 clones, over 75% found once. J lost 2 bases, V lost 2 bases, and 3 bases had no gene match. Germline values: CDR1 LNHDA, CDR2 SQIVND (reference sequence). The CDR3 sequence is 14 residues long. The receptor's source is a man between 60 and 75 years old with urothelial cancer. Sequencing was performed on PBMCs, taken around atezolizumab (anti-PD-L1) treatment. This chain uses TRBV19 with TRBJ2-7; 7 nucleotides agree with TRBD1. CDR3 residues: CASSIRQGTYEQYF. In DNA, the CDR3 is TGTGCCAGTAGTATAAGACAGGGCACCTACGAGCAGTACTTC.